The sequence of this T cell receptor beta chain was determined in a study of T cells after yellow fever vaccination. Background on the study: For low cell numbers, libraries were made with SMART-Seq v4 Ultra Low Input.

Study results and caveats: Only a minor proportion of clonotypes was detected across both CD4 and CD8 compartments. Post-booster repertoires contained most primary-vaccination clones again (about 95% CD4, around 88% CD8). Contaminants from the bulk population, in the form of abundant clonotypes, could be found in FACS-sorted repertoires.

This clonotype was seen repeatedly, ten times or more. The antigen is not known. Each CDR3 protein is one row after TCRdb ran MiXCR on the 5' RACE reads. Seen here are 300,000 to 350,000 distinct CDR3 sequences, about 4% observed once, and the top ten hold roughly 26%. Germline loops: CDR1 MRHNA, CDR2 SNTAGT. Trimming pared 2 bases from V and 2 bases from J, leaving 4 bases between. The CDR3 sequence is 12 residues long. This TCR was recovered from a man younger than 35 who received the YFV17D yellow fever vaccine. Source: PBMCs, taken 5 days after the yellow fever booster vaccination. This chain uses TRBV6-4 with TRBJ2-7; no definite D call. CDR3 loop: CASSDGTYEQYV. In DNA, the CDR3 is TGTGCCAGCAGTGACGGGACCTACGAGCAGTACGTC.